The sequence of this TCR beta chain was determined in a study of shared clonotypes between healthy human individuals. Overall study: Donors were a couple of women and a few men aged 18 to 49. General study results and limits: As a rule, naive subsets had a larger estimated richness than memory subsets.

This clone was observed once. What it binds is not known. The germline V gene has CDR1 GTSNPN and CDR2 SVGIG (reference sequence). The germline V and J ends were trimmed by 3 bases and 5 bases, with 16 bases remaining between them. This CDR3 is built from 14 residues. Each donor was a Caucasian adult residing in Nashville, Tennessee. Replicate PCRs from sorted subsets contained roughly 190 ng DNA, which is roughly 30,000 T cell genomes. Data came from immunoSEQ multiplex PCR; TCRdb stores just in-frame clones and leaves some out. The sample carries about 380,000 clones, 90% to 98% recorded once. Sequenced sample: memory CD8+ T cells sorted from blood. This sample's subset: CD45RO+ cells pooled with CCR7-negative TemRA cells. This rearrangement joins TRBV30 to TRBJ1-2; D uncertain. The receptor comes from a man aged 30 to 45 in good health. The CDR3 loop reads CAWRPGIKVYGYTF. The CDR3 DNA is TGTGCCTGGAGACCCGGGATTAAAGTATATGGCTACACCTTC.